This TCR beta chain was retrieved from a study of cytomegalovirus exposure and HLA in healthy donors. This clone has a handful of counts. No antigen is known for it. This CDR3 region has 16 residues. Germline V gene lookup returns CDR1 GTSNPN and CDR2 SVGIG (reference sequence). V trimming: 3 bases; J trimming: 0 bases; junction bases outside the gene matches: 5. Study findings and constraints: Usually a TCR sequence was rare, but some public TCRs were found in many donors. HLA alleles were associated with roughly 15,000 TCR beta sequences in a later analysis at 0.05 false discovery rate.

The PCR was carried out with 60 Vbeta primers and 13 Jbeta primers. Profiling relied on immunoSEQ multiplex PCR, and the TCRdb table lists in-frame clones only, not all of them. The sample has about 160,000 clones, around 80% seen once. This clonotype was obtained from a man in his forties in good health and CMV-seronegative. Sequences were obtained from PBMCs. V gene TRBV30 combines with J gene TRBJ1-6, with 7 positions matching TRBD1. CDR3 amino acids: CAWRRDSHSYNSPLHF. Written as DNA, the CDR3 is TGTGCCTGGAGACGGGACAGCCACTCCTATAATTCACCCCTCCACTTT.